This T cell receptor (beta chain) was recorded in a study of neoadjuvant anti-PD-1 for oral cavity cancer (dated by TCRdb to the early 2020s). General notes on the study: Three to four biweekly doses of nivolumab at 3 mg/kg were mostly administered to patients before curative-intent surgical resection. The parent correlative cohort included about a dozen patients, with an approximately 34% response rate. Responders were defined as patients with complete response, partial response or stable disease by RECIST 1.1; non-responders were defined as patients with progression. For patients who did not progress, a fourth nivolumab dose was given around day 43, followed by definitive surgical resection on days 50-56.

According to the study, the label for this sample's time point signals: after neoadjuvant nivolumab, at surgical resection. Patients had been newly diagnosed with stage II-IVA oral cavity squamous cell carcinoma, and no prior systemic or radiation treatment had been given to the patients. The cohort was made up of patients with locally advanced, HPV-negative oral cavity squamous cell carcinoma. Peripheral blood mononuclear cells were analyzed directly and were not maintained or expanded in culture. Samples were obtained from a longitudinal correlative study of a single-arm phase II trial of neoadjuvant nivolumab in oral cavity squamous cell carcinoma. Subject-matched pre- and post-treatment PBMCs and tumors from three responders and three non-responders underwent genomic DNA-based TCRbeta sequencing. Peripheral blood mononuclear cells were drawn once before nivolumab treatment and a second time after treatment, when surgery took place. The Maxwell RSC DNA from Cells kit was used to isolate genomic DNA from PBMCs.

For deep sequencing, PBMC libraries mostly used around 470 ng of input genomic DNA, with six replicates for each sample. TCRbeta libraries were prepared with the immunoSEQ hsTCRbeta kit according to the manufacturer's instructions. The completed libraries were mixed into a single pool at 3 nM, then sequenced with an Illumina NovaSeq 6000 S4 flow cell. Under the source paper's analysis protocol: The immunoSEQ Analyzer handled quality control and preprocessing of the raw data. The analysis was restricted to productive rearrangements, with each unique CDR3 amino acid sequence defining a clonotype. Repertoire clonality was estimated as the Gini-Simpson index, which was computed with the R package tcR. Gini indices were compared with Student's t test, and associations with tumor size change were assessed by Pearson correlation. What TCRdb holds here is the immuneACCESS table cut down to in-frame rearrangements. Part of the clones is not present; checked against another copy, under half of the missing clones reflect an unresolved V gene, and the others are unexplained. Clone size and V and J calls were adopted from that table, with D and trimming inferred from the DNA. The sample has 14,000 or so clones on record, around 66% of them singletons. In total, the top ten clones hold approximately 3% of the sample.

Concerning this clone: Its target antigen remains unknown. No much larger clonotype is one base removed from it; base qualities were not supplied.

What the authors observed across the whole study: Only three patients per response group were included in the TCR analyses, and larger cohorts for validation were called for by the authors. A higher pretreatment blood Treg/Th17 ratio correlated with both higher pretreatment blood TCRbeta clonality and lower post-treatment tumor TCRbeta clonality. After neoadjuvant nivolumab, non-responders showed significantly higher T cell clonality (Gini index) in PBMCs than responders did.

This sequence originates from a person between 35 and 79 years old with oral cavity squamous cell carcinoma. The sequencing here drew on PBMCs, taken after nivolumab (anti-PD-1) treatment.

The bases are TGTGCCAGCAGTGAAGCGGGGCGGGGCTATGGCTACACCTTC. It translates to CASSEAGRGYGYTF. The V gene is TRBV6-1 and the J gene is TRBJ1-2; the D gene is perhaps TRBD1, from 5 matching bases. The CDR3 starts with the cysteine, ends with the phenylalanine, and has 14 residues. Of the read, only the CDR3 DNA is kept; its 42 bases are in frame from base 1. Looking up the germline V gene yields CDR1 MNHNS and CDR2 SASEGT. Trimming costs V 0 bases and J 4 bases, and their ends lie 9 bases apart.